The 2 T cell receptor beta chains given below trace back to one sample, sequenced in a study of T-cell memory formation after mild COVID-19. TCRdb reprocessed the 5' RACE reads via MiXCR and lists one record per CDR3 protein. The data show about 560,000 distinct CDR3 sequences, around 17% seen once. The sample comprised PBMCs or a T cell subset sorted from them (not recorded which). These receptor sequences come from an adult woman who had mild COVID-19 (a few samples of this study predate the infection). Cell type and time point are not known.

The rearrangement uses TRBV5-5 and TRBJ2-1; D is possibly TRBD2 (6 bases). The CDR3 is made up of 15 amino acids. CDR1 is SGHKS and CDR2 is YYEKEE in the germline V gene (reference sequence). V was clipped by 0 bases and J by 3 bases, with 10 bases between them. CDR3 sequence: CASSLVGRNYNEQFF. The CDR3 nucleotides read TGTGCCAGCAGCTTGGTGGGGAGGAACTACAATGAGCAGTTCTTC.

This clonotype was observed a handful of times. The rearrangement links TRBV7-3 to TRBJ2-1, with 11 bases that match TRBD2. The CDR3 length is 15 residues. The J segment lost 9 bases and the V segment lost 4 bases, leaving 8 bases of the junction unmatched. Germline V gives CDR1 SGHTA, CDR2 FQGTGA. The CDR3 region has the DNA TGTGCCAGCAGCTCCCTGACTAGCGGGGCTGGTGAGCAGTTCTTC. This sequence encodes CASSSLTSGAGEQFF.